The rows below give T cell receptor beta chains drawn from one sample of a study of CD8 T cells in Susac syndrome. TCRdb itself ran the immunoSEQ multiplex PCR reads through MiXCR, one entry per CDR3 protein. The table includes tens of thousands of distinct CDR3 sequences, under 95% detected once. The sequenced sample consisted of CD4+ T cells from PBMCs. These receptors came from a human donor with Susac syndrome. Both conserved end residues are part of each CDR3. The D gene is left open where the match is weak. Size is omitted from some rows. Given values are once, few, many or a class for expanded clones.

>TRBJ2-3|TRBV16|.|.|16
CASSDRGSPLEDTQYF
TGTGCCAGCAGCGATAGGGGCTCCCCCTTGGAAGATACGCAGTATTTT
>TRBJ1-4|TRBV5-6|.|.|19
CASSPRPMLQVATNEKLFF
TGTGCCAGCAGCCCCCGCCCGATGTTGCAGGTTGCAACTAATGAAAAACTGTTTTTT
>TRBJ2-3|TRBV19|.|.|15
CASRKSGFGTDTQYF
TGTGCCAGTAGGAAGAGCGGGTTCGGCACAGATACGCAGTATTTT
>TRBJ2-1|TRBV7-2|.|TRBD2|15
CASSSTVAGDNEQFF
TGTGCCAGCAGCTCGACCGTAGCGGGGGACAATGAGCAGTTCTTC
>TRBJ2-1|TRBV5-1|few|TRBD2|15
CASSLVAGGGNEQFF
TGCGCCAGCAGCTTGGTAGCGGGAGGCGGCAATGAGCAGTTCTTC
>TRBJ2-3|TRBV29-1|.|TRBD2|14
CSVGTSGATDTQYF
TGCAGCGTGGGGACTAGCGGGGCGACAGATACGCAGTATTTT
>TRBJ1-2|TRBV20-1|.|.|14
CSSRDRIGGYGYTF
TGCAGTAGCCGAGACAGGATAGGTGGCTATGGCTACACCTTC
>TRBJ2-1|TRBV27|.|TRBD2|15
CATRPSGRYYNEQFF
TGTGCCACCCGGCCCAGCGGGAGGTACTACAATGAGCAGTTCTTC
>TRBJ2-6|TRBV23-1|.|.|18
CASSHCVTHSSGANVLTF
TGCGCCAGCAGTCATTGTGTGACCCACTCCTCTGGGGCCAACGTCCTGACTTTC
>TRBJ2-7|TRBV28|.|TRBD1|15
CASSSRGTDFYEQYF
TGTGCCAGCAGCTCACGTGGGACAGACTTCTACGAGCAGTACTTC
>TRBJ2-3|TRBV15|.|.|14
CATSRAGGTDTQYF
TGTGCCACCAGCAGAGCAGGGGGGACAGATACGCAGTATTTT
>TRBJ2-4|TRBV28|.|.|18
CASSSFGLSSLYKNIQYF
TGTGCCAGCAGTTCCTTCGGACTGAGTAGCTTATACAAAAACATTCAGTACTTC
>TRBJ2-1|TRBV29-1|.|.|11
CSVGGYNEQFF
TGCAGCGTTGGGGGGTACAATGAGCAGTTCTTC
>TRBJ2-7|TRBV18|.|.|15
CASSGSLVGSYEQYF
TGTGCCAGCTCAGGCAGTCTGGTAGGCTCCTACGAGCAGTACTTC
>TRBJ2-1|TRBV4-3|.|.|12
CASSQDHNEQFF
TGCGCCAGCAGCCAAGACCACAATGAGCAGTTCTTC
>TRBJ2-5|TRBV6-5|.|TRBD1|15
CASSYGTGGRETQYF
TGTGCCAGCAGTTATGGGACAGGGGGCCGAGAGACCCAGTACTTC
>TRBJ2-7|TRBV7-2|.|TRBD2|15
CASSLDGRAGAKQYF
TGTGCCAGCAGCTTAGATGGCCGAGCGGGAGCAAAGCAGTACTTC
>TRBJ1-2|TRBV3-1|.|.|11
CASSSGYGYTF
TGTGCCAGCAGCTCAGGCTATGGCTACACCTTC
>TRBJ2-5|TRBV6-2/TRBV6-3|.|.|13
CASSSPPWETQYF
TGTGCCAGCAGTTCACCCCCTTGGGAGACCCAGTACTTC
>TRBJ1-3|TRBV12-3/TRBV12-4|.|.|14
CASSEQGTGNTIYF
TGTGCCAGCAGTGAACAGGGTACTGGAAACACCATATATTTT
>TRBJ1-1|TRBV3-1|.|TRBD1|14
CASSPYRGPVEAFF
TGTGCCAGCAGCCCCTACAGGGGACCCGTTGAAGCTTTCTTT
>TRBJ1-1|TRBV28|.|.|16
CASSPSGQTMNTEAFF
TGTGCCAGCAGCCCCTCCGGGCAAACAATGAACACTGAAGCTTTCTTT
>TRBJ2-7|TRBV12-3/TRBV12-4|few|.|12
CASTSTDYEQYF
TGTGCCAGCACCTCGACTGACTACGAGCAGTACTTC
>TRBJ1-2|TRBV6-6|.|.|10
CASRGNGYTF
TGTGCCAGCAGAGGGAATGGCTACACCTTC
>TRBJ1-5|TRBV2|.|TRBD1|15
CASRVQGNSNQPQHF
TGTGCCAGCAGGGTACAGGGGAATAGCAATCAGCCCCAGCATTTT
>TRBJ1-1|TRBV9|.|.|13
CASSVKDDTEAFF
TGTGCCAGCAGCGTGAAAGATGACACTGAAGCTTTCTTT
>TRBJ1-1|TRBV2|.|.|11
CASTNRQGPFF
TGTGCCAGCACCAACCGGCAGGGACCTTTCTTT
>TRBJ1-3|TRBV23-1|.|.|16
CASSQSTRSSGNTIYF
TGCGCCAGCAGTCAATCAACCCGGTCCTCTGGAAACACCATATATTTT